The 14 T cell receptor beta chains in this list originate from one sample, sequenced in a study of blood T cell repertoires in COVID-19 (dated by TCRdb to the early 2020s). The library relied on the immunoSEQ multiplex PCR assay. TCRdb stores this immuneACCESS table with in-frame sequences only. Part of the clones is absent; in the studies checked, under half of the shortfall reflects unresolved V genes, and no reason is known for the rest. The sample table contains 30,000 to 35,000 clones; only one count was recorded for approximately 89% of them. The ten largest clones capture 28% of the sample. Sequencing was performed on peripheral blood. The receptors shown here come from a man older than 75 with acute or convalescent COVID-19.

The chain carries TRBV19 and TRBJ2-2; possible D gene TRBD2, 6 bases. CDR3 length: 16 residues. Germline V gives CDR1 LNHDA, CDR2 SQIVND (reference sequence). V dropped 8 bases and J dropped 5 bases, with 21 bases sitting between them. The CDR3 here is CASSNRGGTLTGELFF. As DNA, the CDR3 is TGTGCCAGTTCTAATAGGGGCGGGACGCTGACCGGGGAGCTGTTTTTT.

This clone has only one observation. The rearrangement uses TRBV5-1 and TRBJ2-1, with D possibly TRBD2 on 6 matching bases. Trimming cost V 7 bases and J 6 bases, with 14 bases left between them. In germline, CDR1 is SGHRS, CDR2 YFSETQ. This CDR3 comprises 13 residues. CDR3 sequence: CASGGGIGNEQFF. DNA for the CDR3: TGCGCCAGCGGGGGAGGAATTGGCAATGAGCAGTTCTTC.

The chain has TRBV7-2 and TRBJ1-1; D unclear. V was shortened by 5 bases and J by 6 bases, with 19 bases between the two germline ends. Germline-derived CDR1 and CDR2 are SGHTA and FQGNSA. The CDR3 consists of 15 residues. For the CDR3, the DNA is TGTGCCAGCAGCCCAAAGCCTGGAAGCGGGCCTGAAGCTTTCTTT. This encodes CASSPKPGSGPEAFF.

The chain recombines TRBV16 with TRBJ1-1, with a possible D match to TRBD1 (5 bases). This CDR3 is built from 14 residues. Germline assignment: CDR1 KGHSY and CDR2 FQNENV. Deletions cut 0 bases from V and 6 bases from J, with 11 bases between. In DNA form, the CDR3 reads TGTGCCAGCAGCCAATCGTCAGGGTACCCTGAAGCTTTCTTT. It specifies CASSQSSGYPEAFF.

The CDR3 loop is CASSKGFVAGAYGYTF. The CDR3 DNA reads TGTGCCAGCAGCAAAGGGTTCGTGGCAGGGGCCTATGGCTACACCTTC. This chain joins TRBV21-1 and TRBJ1-2; TRBD1 is taken as the D call from the table, unchecked against the DNA. TRBV21-1 is a documented pseudogene. This CDR3 comprises 16 residues.

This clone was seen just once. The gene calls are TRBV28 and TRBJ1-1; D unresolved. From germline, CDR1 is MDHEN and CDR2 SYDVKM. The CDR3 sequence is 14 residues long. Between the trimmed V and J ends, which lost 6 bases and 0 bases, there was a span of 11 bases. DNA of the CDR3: TGTGCCAGCAGCGATTCAAGCATGAACACTGAAGCTTTCTTT. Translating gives CASSDSSMNTEAFF.

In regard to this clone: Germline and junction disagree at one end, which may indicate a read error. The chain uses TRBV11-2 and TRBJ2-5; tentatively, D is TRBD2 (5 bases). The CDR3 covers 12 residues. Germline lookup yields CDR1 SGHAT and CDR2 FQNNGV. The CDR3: CASSLGRWGVNF. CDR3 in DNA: TGTGCCAGCAGCCTTGGACGGTGGGGAGTAAACTTC.

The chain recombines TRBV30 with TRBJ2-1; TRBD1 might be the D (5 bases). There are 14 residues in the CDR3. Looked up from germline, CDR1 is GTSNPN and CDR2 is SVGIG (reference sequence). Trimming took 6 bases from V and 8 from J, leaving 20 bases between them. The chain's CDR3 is CACGPFEGVDEQFF. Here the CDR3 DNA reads TGTGCCTGCGGGCCATTTGAAGGGGTGGATGAGCAGTTCTTC.

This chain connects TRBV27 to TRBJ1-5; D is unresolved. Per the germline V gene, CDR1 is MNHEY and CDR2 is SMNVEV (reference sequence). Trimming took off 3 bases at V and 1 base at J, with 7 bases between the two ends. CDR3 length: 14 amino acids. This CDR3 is CASSFSPSNQPQHF. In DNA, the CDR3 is TGTGCCAGCAGTTTTTCTCCGAGCAATCAGCCCCAGCATTTT.

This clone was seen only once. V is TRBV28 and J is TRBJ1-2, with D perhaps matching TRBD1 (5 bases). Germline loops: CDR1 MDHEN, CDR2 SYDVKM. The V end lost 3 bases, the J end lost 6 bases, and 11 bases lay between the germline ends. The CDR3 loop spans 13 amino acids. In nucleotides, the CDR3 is TGTGCCAGCAGTTTCGGGCAGGGCGATGGCTACACCTTC. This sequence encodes CASSFGQGDGYTF.

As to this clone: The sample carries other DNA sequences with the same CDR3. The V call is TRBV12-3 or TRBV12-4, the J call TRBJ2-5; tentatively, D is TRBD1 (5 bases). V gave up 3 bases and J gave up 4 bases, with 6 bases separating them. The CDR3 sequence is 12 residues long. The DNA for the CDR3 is TGTGCCAGCAGTTTGCAGGGAGAGACCCAGTACTTC. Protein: CASSLQGETQYF.

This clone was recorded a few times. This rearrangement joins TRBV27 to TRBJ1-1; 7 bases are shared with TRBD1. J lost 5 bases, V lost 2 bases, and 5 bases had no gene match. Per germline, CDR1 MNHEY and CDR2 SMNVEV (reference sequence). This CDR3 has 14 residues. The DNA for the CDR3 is TGTGCCAGCAGTTTACATCCAGGGGGGACTGAAGCTTTCTTT. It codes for CASSLHPGGTEAFF.

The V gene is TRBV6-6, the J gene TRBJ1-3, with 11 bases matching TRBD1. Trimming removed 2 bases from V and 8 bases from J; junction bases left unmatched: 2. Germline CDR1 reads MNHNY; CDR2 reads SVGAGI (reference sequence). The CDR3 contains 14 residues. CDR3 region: CASSYRDRGDTIYF. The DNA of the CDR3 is TGTGCCAGCAGTTACCGGGACAGGGGGGACACCATATATTTT.

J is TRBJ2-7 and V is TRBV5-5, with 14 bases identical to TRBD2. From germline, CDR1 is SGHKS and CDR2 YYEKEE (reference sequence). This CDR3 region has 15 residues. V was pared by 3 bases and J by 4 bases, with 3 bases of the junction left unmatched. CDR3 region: CASSWGLAGDYEQYF. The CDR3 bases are TGTGCCAGCAGCTGGGGACTAGCGGGAGATTACGAGCAGTACTTC. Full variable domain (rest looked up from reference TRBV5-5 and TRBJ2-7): DAGVTQSPTHLIKTRGQQVTLRCSPISGHKSVSWYQQVLGQGPQFIFQYYEKEERGRGNFPDRFSARQFPNYSSELNVNALLLGDSALYLCASSWGLAGDYEQYFGPGTRLTVT.